This paragraph reports one T cell receptor (beta chain). Assay used: immunoSEQ multiplex PCR; TCRdb lists only in-frame clones, some missing. Among roughly 51,000 clones listed, approximately 51% were seen once. The sample originates from a study of cytotoxic CD8 clonotypes in ibrutinib-treated CLL. Sequences were derived from PBMCs, sampled after 12 months of ibrutinib treatment. The TCR was taken from a human donor with chronic lymphocytic leukemia.

The CDR3 region has the DNA TGTGCCAGCAGCTTGCAAAGGGATGTACGCGGCTACACCTTC. Translation gives CASSLQRDVRGYTF. This chain links TRBV5-5 with TRBJ1-2; no reliable D call. Trimming took off 1 base at V and 8 bases at J, with 15 bases between the two ends. CDR3 size: 14 residues. The germline CDR1 and CDR2 sequences are SGHKS and YYEKEE (reference sequence).